This T cell receptor (beta chain) is from a study of cytomegalovirus exposure and HLA in healthy donors listed by TCRdb under 2017. Regarding the study in general: An earlier analysis of several hundred of the donors reported 250 to 300 Gb of sequence data and some 110 million unique TCR beta sequences obtained from approximately 180 million T cells. About 300 gigabases of sequencing data and approximately 85 million unique TCR sequences were included in an early release covering over 600 HLA-typed donors. Among the roughly 400 genotyped donors, approximately 76% belonged to the genetic ancestry cluster associated with self-reported Caucasian donors. The study was designed to test whether signatures of past pathogen exposure could be identified by cataloging public T cell receptors. The study profiled the T cell repertoires of around 700 subjects by immunosequencing and related them to cytomegalovirus serostatus. Along with the roughly 670-subject first cohort, a separate validation cohort of around 120 different subjects was used. To predict cytomegalovirus infection status, the study brought together high-throughput TCR immunosequencing, statistical association of individual TCRs with disease status, and machine learning. A later analysis re-analyzed previously published TCR beta repertoires from 660 or so donors and added high-resolution HLA genotyping to study TCR occurrence patterns. The later analysis used no new phenotypic data to find candidate immune exposures, relying instead on TCR beta sequences and their occurrence across donors. An earlier analysis of 500 to 750 of the donors applied high-throughput TCR beta sequencing to assess whether each TCR beta V gene segment acted as functional or pseudogenic. Donor age, sex, ethnicity and CMV serostatus were collected together with the repertoire data. A later genetic analysis took genome-wide SNP genotypes for about 55% of the 666 donors and used that subset as a discovery cohort. All discovery cohort repertoires had been generated using a single sequencing platform. HLA typing included class I and class II loci at four-digit resolution. The number of typed donors differed by locus: about 620-640 for A, B, C, DRB1 and DQB1; some 540 for DQA1; around 580 for DPA1; and roughly 450 for DPB1. Because of strong linkage in the cohort, five DR-DQ haplotypes were treated as single units for association and clustering. On average, roughly 240,000 unique TCR beta nucleotide sequences were sequenced per donor among 398 genotyped donors of the cohort, with around 19% of those sequences being non-productive.

The full study reports these points: Because some donors lacked HLA typing at each locus, the association tests relied only on the typed subset. Across donors, most TCR sequences were observed very rarely, whereas some public TCRs were present in many individuals. V-gene and J-gene trimming of TCR beta chains was associated with a missense DCLRE1C variant in a later genetic analysis, and the association was replicated in an independent cohort. In a later analysis, HLA-associated TCR beta chains showed more clonal expansion and lower generation probabilities than non-associated chains that were equally common. At a false discovery rate of 0.05, a later analysis linked around 17,000 TCR beta sequences to specific HLA alleles. According to the authors, the approach could potentially be generalized to other disease states and immunological phenotypes. According to a later analysis, parvovirus B19, influenza, CMV and Epstein-Barr virus appeared linked to several top co-occurrence clusters. In a later analysis, TCR association rates were found to vary across HLA loci, with the most associated TCRs seen for DRB1 alleles and the fewest for HLA-C alleles. In an earlier analysis of around 600 of the donors, most TCR beta V segments appeared in productive rearrangements about 87% or about 30% of the time, broadly matching IMGT annotations. For the cohort, immune exposure information was limited to CMV serostatus. In vitro tests confirmed that a few of the cytomegalovirus-associated TCR beta chains recognize cytomegalovirus antigens. A group of highly shared sequence variants was considered likely to be a technical artifact of the sequencing pipeline. Roughly uniform sequencing depth across donors was assumed in presence/absence analyses, although this assumption may not hold. Cytomegalovirus status was reported to be diagnosed by the classifier with high specificity and sensitivity in both the original and validation cohorts. In a later analysis, most CMV-associated TCR beta chains were found to appear HLA-restricted, with HLA associations seemingly driven largely by CMV exposure. The study gave a list of some 150 TCR beta chains associated with cytomegalovirus. Linkage disequilibrium might explain the correlated functional status among segregating V segments, but an unknown experimental factor could not be excluded. Strong co-occurrence of HLA alleles, especially DR and DQ, made assigning TCR associations to individual alleles difficult. A further reported finding was that TCR beta sequences accurately predicted the HLA-A and HLA-B alleles for most subjects in the first cohort. The cohort was sequenced for TCR beta chains only, and without alpha or paired-chain data the features that could be detected were limited. In a later genetic analysis, fewer N-insertions in productive TCRs were reported among donors in an Asian-associated ancestry cluster than the roughly 700-donor mean. The earlier analysis of nearly 600 of the donors excluded fewer than 20 rarely observed V segments, including chromosome 9 orphons, because counts were too low.

In total, approximately 700 healthy bone marrow donors made up the cohort. At the time of sampling, all cohort members were nominally healthy, though unrecorded immune exposures were likely present. The donor tested CMV seropositive, placing the donor among the 289 seropositive members of the cohort. A peripheral blood sample was collected from each donor, and TCR beta sequencing was performed on peripheral blood mononuclear cells. Genomic DNA extraction from the blood cell samples was performed with the Qiagen DNeasy Blood Extraction Kit. Library prep was done by the immunoSEQ multiplex PCR assay. For the multiplex PCR, a mixture combining 60 forward primers for TCR Vbeta segments and 13 reverse primers for TCR Jbeta segments was used. A multiplex PCR assay on genomic DNA amplified the CDR3 region of rearranged TCR beta genes. On the Illumina HiSeq System, the amplified TCR beta libraries were sequenced as 87-base-pair reads. The source study handled its data this way. A later analysis counted some 74 million unique TCR beta chains across the 690 or so repertoires, and some 11 million of these chains were shared by at least two donors. Raw reads were error-corrected and collapsed into unique sequences by a nearest-neighbor algorithm in which closely related sequences were merged to remove PCR and sequencing errors. CDR3 sequences were aligned to IMGT reference sequences to assign V, D and J gene segments. For a sequence to be retained, a match of at least six nucleotides to both a V gene segment and a J gene segment was required. A rearrangement was called productive if the CDR3 had no stop codons and remained in frame with V and J, and every other rearrangement was called non-productive. CDR3 was defined according to IMGT convention as the region running from the second conserved V-encoded cysteine to the conserved J-encoded phenylalanine. Sequences without an unambiguous match to a single V gene segment were excluded from the earlier analysis of over 500 of the donors. An earlier analysis of a few hundred of the donors classified V segments as functional when productive rearrangements were above 56.7% and as segregating when the standard deviation between donors was above 5%. To diagnose cytomegalovirus status from the catalog of TCR beta chain sequences, a statistical classification framework was built. In a later analysis, V and J genes were assigned by comparing TCR nucleotide sequences against IMGT/GENE-DB human TR gene sequences. Using the TCRdist pipeline, a later analysis assigned CDR3 sequences along with most-parsimonious VDJ recombination scenarios. In a later analysis, each TCR beta chain was defined by its CDR3 amino acid sequence together with its V-gene family, and reads without a unique V-gene family were excluded. A later analysis removed 592 highly shared, low-generation-probability nucleotide sequences to deal with suspected cross-contamination and a sequencing artifact. For each public chain, a later analysis derived a clonal expansion index from normalized ranks of inferred template counts within each repertoire. In a later analysis, generation probabilities were computed using a VDJ recombination model fitted to out-of-frame rearrangements, and the results were checked against IGoR. In a later analysis, hypergeometric tests were used to score TCR-TCR, TCR-HLA and TCR-CMV co-occurrence, with a repertoire-size bias correction applied to TCR pairs. A later analysis estimated false discovery rates by permuting HLA or CMV assignments 20 times. In a later analysis, co-occurring TCRs were grouped using DBSCAN, with TCRdist sequence similarity added in when clustering inside HLA-allele-positive subsets. For co-occurrence clustering, repertoires with fewer than 30,000 or more than 120,000 public chains were excluded, along with a handful of repertoires with anomalous nucleotide sharing. TCRdb obtained this table from immuneACCESS and retained in-frame rearrangements with V and J assigned. These tables miss some clones; where compared with another copy, unresolved V genes account for less than half of the shortfall, and the remainder is unexplained. The V and J calls and clone size are taken from that table; D and trimming were inferred from the DNA. For this sample there are roughly 120,000 clones; around four fifths appear just once. The ten largest clones take up roughly 10% of the sample.

Note on this clone: Its recognized antigen is unknown. Nothing much larger sits one base from this clone, and base qualities are not available. At the DNA level, this CDR3 is encoded by other sequences in the same sample as well.

The clonotype comes from a male donor in good health and CMV-seropositive. The sequenced sample was PBMCs.

The DNA is TGCGCCAGCAGCCAAGAGAGGGGAGGACAGGGGGTTAGAAAGACCCAGTACTTC. Its product reads: CASSQERGGQGVRKTQYF. The V gene is TRBV4-3 and the J gene is TRBJ2-5, and 10 junctional nucleotides match TRBD1. The V end gives up 0 bases and the J end 6 bases, leaving 13 bases in the junction not matched to a gene. The CDR3 has 18 amino acids, counting the end cysteine and phenylalanine. CDR3 DNA only is kept here, 54 bases in frame from base 1. Sequences LGHNA (CDR1) and YSLEER (CDR2) are obtained from the germline V gene.